The rows below give T cell receptor beta chains drawn from one sample of a study of blood T cell repertoires in COVID-19. Sequencing was performed with immunoSEQ multiplex PCR; in TCRdb, only in-frame clones are kept and a portion is missing. Of 100,000 to 150,000 clones in the sample, around 86% are singletons; the top ten hold over 9.5%. Sequences were obtained from peripheral blood. These receptors were obtained from a man in his sixties with acute or convalescent COVID-19. CDR3s include the opening cysteine and the closing phenylalanine or tryptophan. The D gene is left open where the match is weak. The size of a clone is reported for some rows only, either as once, few or many, or as a class for expanded clones.

TRBJ2-1	.	TRBV6-5	.	TGTGCCAGCAGCATAGACCTTAGCGGAAGAGCCATCTTC	CASSIDLSGRAIF
TRBJ1-2	.	TRBV27	.	TGTGCCTCATCAGTCGGAGGGACCTATGGCTACACCTTC	CASSVGGTYGYTF
TRBJ2-2	.	TRBV5-4	TRBD2	TGTGCCACGAACGCGGGACTAGCGGCCACCGGGGAGCTGTTTTTT	CATNAGLAATGELFF
TRBJ1-1	.	TRBV7-9	TRBD1	TGTGCCAGCTCGCCGATACAGGGGGACACTGAAGCTTTCTTT	CASSPIQGDTEAFF
TRBJ1-3	.	TRBV24-1	.	TGTGCCACCAGTTCTCCCGGAAACACCATATATTTT	CATSSPGNTIYF
TRBJ1-1	.	TRBV13	TRBD1	TGTGCCAGCAGCTTAGGAAGTTCAGGGGGCGCGGGAGCTTTCTTT	CASSLGSSGGAGAFF
TRBJ1-1	.	TRBV29-1	.	TGCAGCGTTGATGGAGGCAGGCCCATGAACACTGAAGCTTTCTTT	CSVDGGRPMNTEAFF
TRBJ2-1	.	TRBV28	TRBD2	TGTGCCAGCAGTTTAAATGTACTAGCGGTCTACAATGAGCAGTTCTTC	CASSLNVLAVYNEQFF
TRBJ2-7	.	TRBV5-1	.	TGCGCCAGCAGAACGGAGGGGGCATCCTACGAGCAGTACTTC	CASRTEGASYEQYF
TRBJ1-5	.	TRBV18	.	TGTGCCAGCTCACCAGGGCCAAATCAGCCCCAGCATTTT	CASSPGPNQPQHF
TRBJ1-6	.	TRBV28	.	TGTGCCAGCGTCAGGGGCTATAATTCACCCCTCCACTTT	CASVRGYNSPLHF
TRBJ1-1	.	TRBV11-2	.	TGTGCCAGCAGCTCCGCGTGGGGCCCGAACACTGAAGCTTTCTTT	CASSSAWGPNTEAFF
TRBJ1-1	once	TRBV29-1	.	TGCAGCGTTGCGTTTGGCAAAGAAGCTTTCTTT	CSVAFGKEAFF
TRBJ1-2	.	TRBV19	TRBD1	TGTGCCAGTAGTGTCGACAGGGGCTATGGCTACACCTTC	CASSVDRGYGYTF
TRBJ2-3	.	TRBV3-1/TRBV3-2	TRBD1	TGTGCCAGCAGCCCGGGACAGGGGAGGGATACGCAGTATTTT	CASSPGQGRDTQYF
TRBJ2-7	.	TRBV18	.	TGTGCCAGCTCACCCCTCGGTACCTACGAGCAGTACTTC	CASSPLGTYEQYF
TRBJ1-1	.	TRBV6-4	.	TGTGCCAGCAGTGCCGCGGTTTACACTGAAGCTTTCTTT	CASSAAVYTEAFF
TRBJ1-1	.	TRBV30	TRBD1	TGTGCCTGGAGTATGGGACAGATGAACACTGAAGCTTTCTTT	CAWSMGQMNTEAFF
TRBJ1-2	few	TRBV6-5	.	TGTGCCAGCAGTTACATGGGGCAGTATGGCTACACCTTC	CASSYMGQYGYTF
TRBJ1-4	.	TRBV2	.	TGTGCCAGCAGTGAGACGCCAGGGTACGACGAAAAACTGTTTTTT	CASSETPGYDEKLFF
TRBJ2-3	.	TRBV11-2	.	TGTGCCAGCAGCTTGGACTGGTTGCGAGATACGCAGTATTTT	CASSLDWLRDTQYF
TRBJ2-3	.	TRBV6-5	.	TGTGCCAGCAGGCCGCCAGGGAGCACAGATACGCAGTATTTT	CASRPPGSTDTQYF
TRBJ2-1	.	TRBV7-8	TRBD2	TGTGCCAGCAGCTTAGGGGGAGCGGGAGGGCCCCCCTACAATGAGCAGTTCTTC	CASSLGGAGGPPYNEQFF
TRBJ1-4	.	TRBV12-5	TRBD1	TGTGCTAGTGGTACCCGGGACAGCACCCTTGCAACTAATGAAAAACTGTTTTTT	CASGTRDSTLATNEKLFF
TRBJ1-6	.	TRBV28	.	TGTGCCAGCAGTTTAAGCCACTCCTATAATTCACCCCTCCACTTT	CASSLSHSYNSPLHF
TRBJ2-7	.	TRBV5-4	.	TGTGCCAGCAGCCCAGGGGACGGAGGACGATACGAGCAGTACTTC	CASSPGDGGRYEQYF
TRBJ1-5	.	TRBV30	.	TGTGCCTGGAGTGGCAGGGTCGGGTTGTCAAGCAATCAGCCCCAGCATTTT	CAWSGRVGLSSNQPQHF
TRBJ1-6	few	TRBV6-5	.	TGTGCCAGCAGTTTCCGGGGGTCACCCCTCCACTTT	CASSFRGSPLHF
TRBJ1-1	.	TRBV6-5	.	TGTGCCAGCAGTTACAGGGGCAGGGCCGCTGAAGCTTTCTTT	CASSYRGRAAEAFF
TRBJ2-2	few	TRBV3-1/TRBV3-2	TRBD2	TGTGCCAGCAGCTATCTAGCGGGAGTAGGGACCGGGGAGCTGTTTTTT	CASSYLAGVGTGELFF
TRBJ1-2	.	TRBV5-4	.	TGTGCCAGCAGCAAAGGACAAGACTATGGCTACACCTTC	CASSKGQDYGYTF
TRBJ2-5	.	TRBV15	.	TGTGCCACCAGCAGGCTATCAGGGCCCCAGTACTTC	CATSRLSGPQYF
TRBJ2-7	.	TRBV7-2	TRBD1	TGTGCCAGCAGCTCACAGGGACAGAGCTCCTACGAGCAGTACTTC	CASSSQGQSSYEQYF
TRBJ2-2	.	TRBV18	.	TGTGCCAGCCGTCAGGGATACACCGGGGAGCTGTTTTTT	CASRQGYTGELFF
TRBJ2-5	once	TRBV4-1	.	TGCGCCAGCAGCCGCAACGCCGGACAGATTCAAGAGACCCAGTACTTC	CASSRNAGQIQETQYF
TRBJ1-6	.	TRBV4-1	TRBD1	TGCGCCAGCAGCCCCGGACAGGGTCAGGCACCCCTCCACTTT	CASSPGQGQAPLHF
TRBJ1-4	.	TRBV5-1	TRBD1	TGCGCCAGCAGCTCTCCCTCCCGGGACAGGAATAAGGTAGCTAATGAAAAACTGTTTTTT	CASSSPSRDRNKVANEKLFF
TRBJ2-1	.	TRBV18	TRBD1	TGTGCCAGCTCACCACCGGATCGGGACAGGGGGTTCTTC	CASSPPDRDRGFF
TRBJ2-3	.	TRBV5-5	TRBD2	TGTGCCAGCAGCTTCGGGAGGGCCCTGAGCACAGATACGCAGTATTTT	CASSFGRALSTDTQYF
TRBJ2-3	.	TRBV9	TRBD1	TGTGCCAGCAGCGTAGGGGGACAGATCACAGATACGCAGTATTTT	CASSVGGQITDTQYF
TRBJ1-1	.	TRBV7-9	TRBD1	TGTGCCAGCATCGCAGACAGGGGGCTAACTGAAGCTTTCTTT	CASIADRGLTEAFF
TRBJ1-1	.	TRBV12-3/TRBV12-4	.	TGTGCCAGCAGTAGACAGGCGAACACTGAAGCTTTCTTT	CASSRQANTEAFF
TRBJ2-5	.	TRBV3-1/TRBV3-2	TRBD2	TGTGCCAGCAGCCAAACGGGAGGAGAGACCCAGTACTTC	CASSQTGGETQYF
TRBJ2-7	once	TRBV5-1	.	TGCGCCAGCAGCTTGGAGCACTCGGAGCAGTACTTC	CASSLEHSEQYF